These T cell receptor beta chains were read from a single sample in a study of shared clonotypes between healthy human individuals. Libraries were prepared by immunoSEQ multiplex PCR; TCRdb keeps only in-frame clonotypes and omits some of them. The table lists around 980,000 clones, around 82% of them singletons, with 0.5% to 0.65% in the top ten. Sequenced material: memory CD4+ T cells from PBMCs. These TCRs come from a man younger than 35 in good health. Some clones in this sample may be carry-over from other donors' samples. Both conserved end residues are part of each CDR3. The D gene is left open where the match is weak. Size tells how often a clone was seen (once, few, many) or the class of an expanded clone, and some rows leave it out.

TGTGCCAGCAGATATAAATCACCCGGGGGCTACGAGCAGTACTTC | CASRYKSPGGYEQYF | TRBJ2-7 | NA | TRBV7-9 | once
TGTGCTAGTGGCCGCACTGGACAGGGATCCTCCTATGGCTACACCTTC | CASGRTGQGSSYGYTF | TRBJ1-2 | TRBD1 | TRBV12-5 | once
TGTGCCAGCAGTGCGGCAGGGAGTCGGCCAAGATCTGGAAACACCATATATTTT | CASSAAGSRPRSGNTIYF | TRBJ1-3 | NA | TRBV25-1 | few
TGTGCCAGCAGCTTGGAAGCGGGAGGTGGGCAGCCCCAGCATTTT | CASSLEAGGGQPQHF | TRBJ1-5 | NA | TRBV5-5 | few
TGTGCCAGCAGCCCACAGGGAAATAGCAATCAGCCCCAGCATTTT | CASSPQGNSNQPQHF | TRBJ1-5 | NA | TRBV6-5 | NA
TGTGCCAGCAGCCAAGCTTCTGGAGGGCAGTACTTC | CASSQASGGQYF | TRBJ2-7 | NA | TRBV4-2 | NA
TGCGCCAGCAGTAGCGGGACTAACTATGGCTACACCTTC | CASSSGTNYGYTF | TRBJ1-2 | NA | TRBV5-1 | NA
TGTGCCAGCAGCTGGACAGGGAACACTGAAGCTTTCTTT | CASSWTGNTEAFF | TRBJ1-1 | TRBD1 | TRBV7-6 | NA
TGTGCCAGCAGCTTAGCACTGGACAATGAGCAGTTCTTC | CASSLALDNEQFF | TRBJ2-1 | NA | TRBV7-9 | NA
TGTGCCACCCTAGACAGGGCGAACACTGAAGCTTTCTTT | CATLDRANTEAFF | TRBJ1-1 | TRBD1 | TRBV25-1 | NA
TGTGCCAGCAGCTGGGATACGCAGTATTTT | CASSWDTQYF | TRBJ2-3 | NA | TRBV7-4 | NA
TGCGCCAGCAGCGACCGACAGTTCCGATCTGGGGCCAACGTCCTGACTTTC | CASSDRQFRSGANVLTF | TRBJ2-6 | NA | TRBV4-3 | NA